The 9 T cell receptor beta chains listed next were all sequenced from one sample in a study of shared clonotypes between healthy human individuals. Sequencing used immunoSEQ multiplex PCR; TCRdb keeps in-frame clones, though not all of them. The top ten clones hold under 11% of a sample with roughly 170,000 clones, around 63% of them seen once. Source material: memory CD4+ T cells sorted from blood. Specified subset: CD45RA-negative fraction. The receptors here all came from a man younger than 40 in good health.

CDR3 in DNA: TGTGCCAGCAGCTTAGTGAAGGGAAGCGAGCAGTACTTC. This sequence encodes CASSLVKGSEQYF. The chain recombines TRBV7-2 with TRBJ2-7; no definite D call. Trimming pared 1 base from V and 6 bases from J, leaving 10 bases between. There are 13 residues in the CDR3. CDR1 is SGHTA and CDR2 is FQGNSA in the germline V gene.

This clone was counted between two and nine times. The chain is built from TRBV21-1 and TRBJ1-2; the D segment call TRBD1 is taken from the table without a DNA check. TRBV21-1 represents a pseudogene. There are 17 residues in the CDR3. The CDR3 DNA follows: TGTGCCAGCAGCAAAGTACAGGGGAACAGGGGCCTTTATGGCTACACCTTC. Translation: CASSKVQGNRGLYGYTF.

This chain connects TRBV5-1 to TRBJ1-1; no clear D gene. CDR3 length equals 13 residues. Germline-derived CDR1 and CDR2 are SGHRS and YFSETQ. Trimming removed 0 bases at V and 3 bases at J, with 6 bases between. The CDR3 nucleotides are TGCGCCAGCAGCTTGGTGCTCGACACTGAAGCTTTCTTT. Translated: CASSLVLDTEAFF.

This rearrangement joins TRBV5-1 to TRBJ2-7; D unclear. From germline, CDR1 is SGHRS and CDR2 YFSETQ. There are 15 residues in the CDR3. Trimming cost V 0 bases and J 0 bases, with 10 bases left between them. This chain's CDR3 is CASSLGGQSSYEQYF. The CDR3 nucleotides are TGCGCCAGCAGCTTGGGGGGTCAAAGCTCCTACGAGCAGTACTTC. Drawing the rest from reference TRBV5-1 and TRBJ2-7, the complete variable domain is KAGVTQTPRYLIKTRGQQVTLSCSPISGHRSVSWYQQTPGQGLQFLFEYFSETQRNKGNFPGRFSGRQFSNSRSEMNVSTLELGDSALYLCASSLGGQSSYEQYFGPGTRLTVT.

This clone occurred a few times. J is TRBJ1-1 and V is TRBV10-1; no clear D. Germline V CDR1 and CDR2: WNHNN, SYGVQD (reference sequence). This CDR3 has 11 amino acids. Trimming removed 10 bases at V and 1 base at J, with 7 bases between. The CDR3 nucleotides are TGCGCCAAGCATCCGAACACTGAAGCTTTCTTT. This translates into CAKHPNTEAFF.

This chain uses TRBV6-1 with TRBJ1-5; D might be TRBD1 (6 bases). With 2 bases removed from V and 7 bases from J, the gap between germline ends came to 18 bases. This CDR3 is 16 amino acids long. The germline V gene has CDR1 MNHNS and CDR2 SASEGT. Here the CDR3 reads CASSESLGGAGQPQHF. The CDR3 DNA reads TGTGCCAGCAGTGAAAGTCTGGGGGGCGCGGGGCAGCCCCAGCATTTT.

This clone was counted only a few times. This CDR3 is CAGSFVAETQYF. CDR3 bases: TGTGCCGGATCGTTCGTGGCGGAGACCCAGTACTTC. The chain combines TRBV6-1 with TRBJ2-5; D remains ambiguous. Germline CDR1 is MNHNS and CDR2 is SASEGT. V dropped 11 bases and J dropped 5 bases, with 15 bases sitting between them. The CDR3 loop spans 12 amino acids.

This rearrangement joins TRBV7-9 to TRBJ1-1, with D uncertain. The CDR3 sequence is 13 residues long. Germline V gene data show CDR1 as SEHNR and CDR2 as FQNEAQ (reference sequence). V dropped 11 bases and J dropped 0 bases, with 13 bases sitting between them. The CDR3 coding sequence is TGTGCCGGTACCGCGGGCGTGAACACTGAAGCTTTCTTT. It encodes CAGTAGVNTEAFF.

The V gene is TRBV5-1, the J gene TRBJ1-1; no clear D. V was cut by 1 base and J by 8 bases, with 12 bases left in between. CDR1 is SGHRS, CDR2 YFSETQ, per germline. This CDR3 contains 13 residues. The CDR3 is CASSLRPPNEAFF. The CDR3 nucleotides read TGCGCCAGCAGCTTGAGACCGCCCAACGAAGCTTTCTTT.